This note documents a single T cell receptor (beta chain) sequence. Its target is unknown. The data stem from a study of OX40 agonist ivuxolimab in advanced cancers. Study at large: Patients were given ivuxolimab, an antibody that agonizes OX40 (CD134). Dosing consisted of intravenous ivuxolimab at 0.01 to 10 mg/kg every 2 weeks. Findings of the study overall: More expanded clones were found, on average, in CD8+ than in CD4+ T cells. The work left the antigen specificity of expanded peripheral T cells undetermined.

This table comes from immunoSEQ multiplex PCR, and its TCRdb copy is limited to in-frame clones, with some not included. The sample includes more than 50,000 clones, roughly 86% seen only once; the top ten take roughly 13%. There are 15 residues in the CDR3. Between the trimmed V and J ends, which lost 7 bases and 5 bases, there was a span of 17 bases. Germline assignment: CDR1 SNHLY and CDR2 FYNNEI. The chain recombines TRBV2 with TRBJ1-4; D is possibly TRBD1 (5 bases). The source material was CD4+ or CD8+ T cells sorted from blood, sampled in a trial of the OX40 agonist ivuxolimab. This sequence was found in an adult with an advanced solid tumor such as melanoma, head and neck, liver or kidney cancer. CDR3 DNA sequence: TGTGCCAGCAACGTGCCGGGACCGCTAAATGAAAAACTGTTTTTT. The encoded protein is CASNVPGPLNEKLFF.